This is a list of T cell receptor beta chains from one sample in a study of T-cell memory formation after mild COVID-19. TCRdb analysed the 5' RACE reads with MiXCR anew, one entry per CDR3 protein. Of approximately 230,000 distinct CDR3 sequences listed, roughly 15% are singletons. The sequenced sample was PBMCs or a T cell subset sorted from them (not recorded which). These receptors were collected from a man younger than 30 who had mild COVID-19 (a few samples of this study predate the infection). Cell type and time point are not known. The conserved cysteine and the conserved F or W are not part of the CDR3 here.

J gene	CDR3 length	V gene	CDR3 protein
TRBJ2-2	12	TRBV6-5	ASRSSGGAGELF
TRBJ1-2	15	TRBV7-2	ASSLEGPGASNYGYT
TRBJ2-5	13	TRBV9	ASSVGTGIQETQY
TRBJ2-5	12	TRBV7-2	ASSSDRGRETQY
TRBJ2-5	13	TRBV6-5	ASRQQATSGGGFY
TRBJ1-5	13	TRBV6-2/TRBV6-3	ASSEPLSFNQPQH
TRBJ2-3	12	TRBV11-3	ASSPTMGSDTQY
TRBJ2-5	12	TRBV7-9	ASSLSSGEETQY
TRBJ2-7	11	TRBV19	ASRRRGSYEQY
TRBJ2-1	14	TRBV5-1	ASSGDSLSSYNEQF
TRBJ2-1	12	TRBV12-3/TRBV12-4	ASTPTSGGYLSF
TRBJ2-3	14	TRBV12-3/TRBV12-4	ASSPYQPSRTDTQY
TRBJ2-7	12	TRBV3-1	ASSQISGLHEQY
TRBJ2-7	10	TRBV29-1	SVAGMGYEQY
TRBJ1-6	11	TRBV7-3	ASSPRGNSPLH
TRBJ1-3	13	TRBV4-3	ASSQEVQGRNTIY
TRBJ2-3	15	TRBV7-2	ASRTKQGGRGTDTQY
TRBJ1-3	11	TRBV6-6	ASTPPQGNTIY
TRBJ2-1	11	TRBV7-3	ASRSGLYNEQF
TRBJ2-7	17	TRBV11-2	ASSLIGTSGGHTPYEQY
TRBJ1-2	10	TRBV11-2	ASSLAQGAPS
TRBJ2-3	13	TRBV11-2	ASSSWTGGADTQY
TRBJ2-2	14	TRBV5-1	ASSLDARGNTGELF
TRBJ2-2	12	TRBV24-1	ATSVPRGAGELF
TRBJ2-2	12	TRBV6-6	ASSYSDSTGELF
TRBJ1-1	13	TRBV4-1	ASSHQGTVNTEAF
TRBJ1-1	12	TRBV5-1	ASSLTLVSTEAF
TRBJ2-1	12	TRBV18	ASSPPASGGEQF
TRBJ2-2	14	TRBV10-3	AISESVGGNTGELF
TRBJ2-5	11	TRBV7-2	ASSLSPGETQY
TRBJ1-4	11	TRBV29-1	SVSDSTNEKLF
TRBJ1-1	11	TRBV10-3	AISRDTNTEAF
TRBJ1-1	11	TRBV5-1	ASSRAEGTEAF
TRBJ1-1	14	TRBV5-4	ASSKPGQEENTEAF
TRBJ2-6	15	TRBV6-5	ASSDSAGLSGANVLT
TRBJ2-2	12	TRBV24-1	ATSDWREHGELF
TRBJ1-5	11	TRBV2	ASSDESNQPQH
TRBJ2-5	16	TRBV7-9	ASSQGQGAYLTRETQY
TRBJ1-5	15	TRBV15	ATSRDQLGSPNQPQH
TRBJ2-5	12	TRBV7-2	ASSRQGAGETQY
TRBJ1-1	11	TRBV7-6	ASSLALTGEAF
TRBJ1-1	12	TRBV5-1	ASSSRTGDTEAF
TRBJ2-1	14	TRBV7-3	ASSPKTSGEYNEQF
TRBJ2-3	13	TRBV5-1	ASSLDNGITDTQY
TRBJ1-1	11	TRBV9	ASSVDLTGEAF
TRBJ2-1	11	TRBV4-3	ASSPTAYNEQF
TRBJ2-2	15	TRBV12-3/TRBV12-4	ASSSLAGGIFSGELF
TRBJ2-5	11	TRBV5-1	ASSPGQAETQY
TRBJ1-3	13	TRBV5-1	ASSLDRNSGNTIY
TRBJ2-4	14	TRBV5-1	ASSLRSQGQRNIQY
TRBJ2-3	14	TRBV4-2	ASSQRSSGATDTQY
TRBJ1-2	11	TRBV6-2/TRBV6-3	ASRPGGDYGYT
TRBJ1-4	12	TRBV27	ASSSPGGNEKLF
TRBJ1-1	11	TRBV5-1	ASSTQGRTEAF